These 22 T cell receptor beta chains were all obtained from the same sample, sequenced in a study of blood T cell repertoires in COVID-19. Produced via immunoSEQ multiplex PCR; TCRdb's table is partial and in-frame only. The sample includes around 88,000 clones, 90% of them seen just once. The specimen was peripheral blood. The receptors were sampled from a man in his fifties or sixties with acute or convalescent COVID-19.

The chain joins TRBV3-1 (or the pseudogene TRBV3-2) to TRBJ2-3; TRBD2 agrees at 7 bases. Germline-derived CDR1 and CDR2 are LGHDT and YNNKEL (reference sequence). The CDR3 extends over 15 amino acids. The junction had 3 bases not matched to a gene; V was cut back by 2 bases and J by 1 base. The CDR3 loop reads CASSQTSEGTDTQYF. CDR3 DNA sequence: TGTGCCAGCAGCCAAACTAGCGAGGGCACAGATACGCAGTATTTT.

This sequence joins TRBV18 and TRBJ2-2, with D possibly being TRBD2 (6 bases). Trimming stripped 3 bases from V and 3 bases from J, with 14 bases between. The CDR3 spans 16 residues. Germline CDR1 and CDR2: KGHSH and LQKENI. Here the CDR3 reads CASSPSGGVDTGELFF. The CDR3, as DNA: TGTGCCAGCTCACCGTCCGGAGGGGTGGACACCGGGGAGCTGTTTTTT.

The rearrangement uses TRBV11-2 and TRBJ2-2; D is ambiguous. This CDR3 is built from 13 residues. The ends were cut back, 5 bases at V and 7 bases at J, with 11 bases in the middle. Germline V lookup: CDR1 SGHAT, CDR2 FQNNGV. This CDR3 reads CASSPIVNGELFF. The CDR3 DNA sequence: TGTGCCAGCAGCCCTATAGTGAACGGGGAGCTGTTTTTT.

This chain uses TRBV28 with TRBJ2-7; no firm D call. CDR1 MDHEN and CDR2 SYDVKM come from the germline V gene. The CDR3 contains 12 residues. V gave up 3 bases and J gave up 5 bases, with 8 bases separating them. The CDR3 is CASSFRVHEQYF. Written as DNA, the CDR3 is TGTGCCAGCAGTTTTCGGGTTCACGAGCAGTACTTC. The full variable domain, in which reference TRBV28 and TRBJ2-7 provide the parts outside the CDR3, is DVKVTQSSRYLVKRTGEKVFLECVQDMDHENMFWYRQDPGLGLRLIYFSYDVKMKEKGDIPEGYSVSREKKERFSLILESASTNQTSMYLCASSFRVHEQYFGPGTRLTVT.

Note on this clone: Other DNA sequences of this sample code for an identical CDR3. The gene calls are TRBV11-3 and TRBJ2-7; a weak D match, TRBD1 (5 bases). V lost 5 bases and J 0 bases, leaving 11 bases between the germline ends. This CDR3 has 14 amino acids. From germline, CDR1 is SGHNT and CDR2 YENEEA. This CDR3 reads CASSLTDSSYEQYF. The CDR3 nucleotides are TGTGCCAGCAGCCTCACCGACAGCTCCTACGAGCAGTACTTC.

The rearrangement uses TRBV6-1 and TRBJ2-7; 7 bases agree with TRBD2. V was clipped by 3 bases and J by 0 bases; unmatched bases: 5. Germline values: CDR1 MNHNS, CDR2 SASEGT. The CDR3 runs 15 residues. CDR3 in amino acids: CASSDGGGSSYEQYF. The CDR3 coding sequence is TGTGCCAGCAGTGACGGGGGAGGGAGCTCCTACGAGCAGTACTTC.

The J gene is TRBJ2-1, the V gene TRBV19; D might be TRBD1 (6 bases). Germline V gene data show CDR1 as LNHDA and CDR2 as SQIVND (reference sequence). There are 14 residues in the CDR3. With 2 bases removed from V and 7 bases from J, the gap between germline ends came to 12 bases. The DNA for the CDR3 is TGTGCCAGTAGTATAAGAGGGACACCTAATGAGCAGTTCTTC. Translation gives CASSIRGTPNEQFF.

The chain joins TRBV6-5 to TRBJ1-2; no clear D gene. CDR3 length: 13 amino acids. Germline V CDR1 and CDR2: MNHEY, SVGAGI. V was pared by 6 bases and J by 4 bases, with 12 bases between. CDR3 DNA sequence: TGTGCCAGCAGCCCCGGGGTCCGCTATGGCTACACCTTC. Protein product: CASSPGVRYGYTF.

V is TRBV5-6 and J is TRBJ1-1, with D unresolved. The germline V gene encodes CDR1 SGHDT and CDR2 YYEEEE. Deletions cut 1 base from V and 4 bases from J, with 5 bases between. The CDR3 is made up of 12 amino acids. The CDR3 sequence is CASSLSSTEAFF. CDR3 sequence (DNA): TGTGCCAGCAGCTTGAGTAGCACTGAAGCTTTCTTT. Using reference TRBV5-6 and TRBJ1-1 for the parts outside the CDR3, the full variable domain is DAGVTQSPTHLIKTRGQQVTLRCSPKSGHDTVSWYQQALGQGPQFIFQYYEEEERQRGNFPDRFSGHQFPNYSSELNVNALLLGDSALYLCASSLSSTEAFFGQGTRLTVV.

The chain combines TRBV5-4 with TRBJ2-3, with no clear D. V gave up 0 bases and J gave up 0 bases, with 5 bases separating them. Per germline, CDR1 SGHNT and CDR2 YYREEE (reference sequence). The CDR3 spans 14 residues. The CDR3 loop reads CASSLESSTDTQYF. The CDR3, as DNA: TGTGCCAGCAGCTTGGAAAGCAGCACAGATACGCAGTATTTT.

This chain joins TRBV7-2 and TRBJ2-7; 8 bases fit TRBD1. The CDR3 sequence is 16 residues long. After removal of 5 bases from V and 1 base from J, the junction contained 10 bases not matched to a gene. Germline V gene data show CDR1 as SGHTA and CDR2 as FQGNSA. The CDR3 DNA reads as TGTGCCAGCAGCCCCCCAGCCGGGACAGGATCCTACGAGCAGTACTTC. Its protein is CASSPPAGTGSYEQYF.

The chain employs TRBV27 and TRBJ2-2; unclear D gene. The CDR3 extends over 14 amino acids. V was cut by 3 bases and J by 0 bases, with 5 bases left in between. The germline CDR1 and CDR2 sequences are MNHEY and SMNVEV (reference sequence). As DNA, the CDR3 is TGTGCCAGCAGTTTTAGAACGAACACCGGGGAGCTGTTTTTT. It is translated as CASSFRTNTGELFF.

V usage is TRBV6-5 and J usage is TRBJ1-6, with D uncertain. V lost 8 bases, J lost 9 bases, and 14 bases lay in between. CDR1 is MNHEY and CDR2 is SVGAGI in the germline V gene. The CDR3 covers 13 residues. The CDR3 DNA reads as TGTGCCAGCCAGAGGATAAGCAGTTCACCCCTCCACTTT. The encoded protein is CASQRISSSPLHF.

This clone was seen only once. The chain has TRBV5-6 and TRBJ1-3; D uncertain. This CDR3 has 14 amino acids. Germline CDR1 is SGHDT and CDR2 is YYEEEE. The V gene lost 2 bases and the J gene lost 4 bases, with 10 bases spanning the gap. CDR3 loop: CASSFETNGNTIYF. In nucleotides, the CDR3 is TGTGCCAGCAGCTTTGAGACTAACGGAAACACCATATATTTT.

The rearrangement links TRBV7-8 to TRBJ2-1; D possibly corresponds to TRBD2 (6 bases). This CDR3 has 16 amino acids. Germline CDR1 SGHVS, CDR2 FQNEAQ. The V and J ends lost 4 bases and 5 bases respectively, with 18 bases between them. The CDR3 reads CASSSIAVVGHNEQFF. DNA of the CDR3: TGTGCCAGCAGCTCCATAGCGGTCGTAGGCCACAATGAGCAGTTCTTC.

The chain carries TRBV29-1 and TRBJ1-1, with D perhaps matching TRBD1 (5 bases). The CDR3 consists of 12 residues. Germline V gene sequence: CDR1 SQVTM, CDR2 ANQGSEA. Trimming removed 5 bases at V and 1 base at J, with 8 bases between. The CDR3 sequence: CSVQGGNTEAFF. The CDR3 bases are TGCAGCGTTCAGGGAGGGAACACTGAAGCTTTCTTT.

The chain recombines TRBV9 with TRBJ2-1; perhaps TRBD2 as D (5 bases). CDR3 size: 14 residues. The germline V and J ends were trimmed by 4 bases and 6 bases, with 14 bases remaining between them. Germline V CDR1 and CDR2: SGDLS, YYNGEE. The CDR3 protein is CASSRLGETNEQFF. CDR3 bases: TGTGCCAGCAGCCGTCTCGGGGAAACCAATGAGCAGTTCTTC.

In this sample, this clone turned up once. The chain joins TRBV9 to TRBJ1-2; 8 bases line up with TRBD1. Germline assignment: CDR1 SGDLS and CDR2 YYNGEE. The CDR3 has 16 residues. J lost 3 bases, V lost 0 bases, and 7 bases had no gene match. CDR3 sequence reads: CASSVDEGQGDYGYTF. DNA for the CDR3: TGTGCCAGCAGCGTAGATGAAGGACAGGGAGACTATGGCTACACCTTC.

This clone was observed once. This chain uses TRBV28 with TRBJ2-1, with 10 bases identical to TRBD2. The CDR3 covers 14 residues. Looked up from germline, CDR1 is MDHEN and CDR2 is SYDVKM. Trimming at V came to 3 bases and at J to 9 bases, leaving 5 bases not matched to a gene. CDR3 in amino acids: CASSFLAGVLEQFF. CDR3 in DNA: TGTGCCAGCAGTTTTCTAGCGGGGGTACTTGAGCAGTTCTTC.

The chain has TRBV27 and TRBJ1-2, with 7 nucleotides matching TRBD1. The CDR3 runs 15 residues. Germline CDR1 and CDR2: MNHEY and SMNVEV (reference sequence). V shed 3 bases and J 8 bases; nucleotides not matched to a gene: 12. The CDR3 DNA is TGTGCCAGCAGTTTCTTAGGGGGCGCTCAAGGGGGCTACACCTTC. Translated: CASSFLGGAQGGYTF.

This clone has a single count. CDR3 in amino acids: CSVTGTSLFENIQYF. The CDR3 DNA reads as TGCAGCGTTACCGGGACTAGCCTTTTCGAAAACATTCAGTACTTC. The chain joins TRBV29-1 to TRBJ2-4, with 9 bases fitting TRBD2. The V gene's germline CDR1 is SQVTM and CDR2 ANQGSEA. V dropped 5 bases and J dropped 5; count of bases not matched to a gene: 10. The CDR3 totals 15 residues.

This chain links TRBV5-6 with TRBJ1-4, with 10 bases matching TRBD1. CDR3 length: 15 amino acids. Germline CDR1 reads SGHDT; CDR2 reads YYEEEE. V shed 2 bases and J 7 bases; nucleotides not matched to a gene: 5. The CDR3 is CASSLLDRGGEKLFF. DNA of the CDR3: TGTGCCAGCAGCTTATTGGACAGGGGGGGTGAAAAACTGTTTTTT.